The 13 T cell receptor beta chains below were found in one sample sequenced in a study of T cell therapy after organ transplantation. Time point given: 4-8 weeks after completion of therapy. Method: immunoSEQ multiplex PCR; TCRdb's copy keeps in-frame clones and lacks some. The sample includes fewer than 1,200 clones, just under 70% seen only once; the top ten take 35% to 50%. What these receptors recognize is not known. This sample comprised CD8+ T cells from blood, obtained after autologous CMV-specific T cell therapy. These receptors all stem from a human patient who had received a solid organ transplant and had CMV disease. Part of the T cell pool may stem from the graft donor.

The CDR3 DNA follows: TGTGCCAGTAGTATGCTCGGCTCCTACAATGAGCAGTTCTTC. Amino acids: CASSMLGSYNEQFF. The chain combines TRBV19 with TRBJ2-1, with D uncertain. The V gene lost 3 bases and the J gene lost 0 bases, with 6 bases spanning the gap. Germline CDR1 LNHDA, CDR2 SQIVND (reference sequence). The CDR3 sequence is 14 residues long.

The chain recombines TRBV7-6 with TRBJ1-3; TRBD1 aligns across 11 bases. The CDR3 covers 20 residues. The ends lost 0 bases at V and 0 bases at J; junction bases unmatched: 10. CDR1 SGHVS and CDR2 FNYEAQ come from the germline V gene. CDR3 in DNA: TGTGCCAGCAGCTTAGCTGGAGGACAGGGGGCACCCATCTCTGGAAACACCATATATTTT. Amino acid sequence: CASSLAGGQGAPISGNTIYF. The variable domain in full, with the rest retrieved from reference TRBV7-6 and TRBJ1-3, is GAGVSQSPRYKVTKRGQDVALRCDPISGHVSLYWYRQALGQGPEFLTYFNYEAQQDKSGLPNDRFSAERPEGSISTLTIQRTEQRDSAMYRCASSLAGGQGAPISGNTIYFGEGSWLTVV.

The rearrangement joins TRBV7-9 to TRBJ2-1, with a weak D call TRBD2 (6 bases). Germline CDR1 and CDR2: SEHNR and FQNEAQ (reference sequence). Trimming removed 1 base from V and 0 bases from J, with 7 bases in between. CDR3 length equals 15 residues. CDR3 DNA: TGTGCCAGCAGCTTAGTAGCGGTCTCCTACAATGAGCAGTTCTTC. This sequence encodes CASSLVAVSYNEQFF. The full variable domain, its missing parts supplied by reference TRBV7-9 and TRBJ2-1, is DTGVSQNPRHKITKRGQNVTFRCDPISEHNRLYWYRQTLGQGPEFLTYFQNEAQLEKSRLLSDRFSAERPKGSFSTLEIQRTEQGDSAMYLCASSLVAVSYNEQFFGPGTRLTVL.

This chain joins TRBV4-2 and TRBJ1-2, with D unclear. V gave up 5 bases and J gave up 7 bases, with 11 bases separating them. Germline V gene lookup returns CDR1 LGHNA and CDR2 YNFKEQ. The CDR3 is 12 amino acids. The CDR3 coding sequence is TGTGCCAGCAGCTCATCGACACCTGGCTACACCTTC. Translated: CASSSSTPGYTF.

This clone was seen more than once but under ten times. The CDR3 DNA sequence: TGTGCCAGCAGCCCAAGCTTGGGGGGGGGCCTCACGGAGCAGTTCTTC. Its translation: CASSPSLGGGLTEQFF. The chain recombines TRBV7-3 with TRBJ2-1; D is possibly TRBD2 (7 bases). Trimming left V 5 bases short and J 10 bases short, with 24 bases between. CDR1 and CDR2 from the germline V gene are SGHTA and FQGTGA. This CDR3 comprises 16 residues. Full variable domain (outside the CDR3, taken from reference TRBV7-3 and TRBJ2-1): GAGVSQTPSNKVTEKGKYVELRCDPISGHTALYWYRQSLGQGPEFLIYFQGTGAADDSGLPNDRFFAVRPEGSVSTLKIQRTERGDSAVYLCASSPSLGGGLTEQFFGPGTRLTVL.

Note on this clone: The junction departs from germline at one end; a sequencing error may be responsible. The CDR3 DNA reads TGTGCCAGCAGTTACTCCGCCTCAGGGGCCCACTATGGCTACACCTTC. The encoded protein is CASSYSASGAHYGYTF. This sequence joins TRBV10-3 and TRBJ1-2; perhaps TRBD1 as D (6 bases). Germline loops: CDR1 ENHRY, CDR2 SYGVKD. The CDR3 sequence is 16 residues long.

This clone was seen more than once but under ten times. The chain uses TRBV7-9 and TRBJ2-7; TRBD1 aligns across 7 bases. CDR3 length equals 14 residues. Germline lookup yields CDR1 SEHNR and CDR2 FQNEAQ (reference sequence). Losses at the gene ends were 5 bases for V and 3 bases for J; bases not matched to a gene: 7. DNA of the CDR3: TGTGCCAGCAGCCCTGGGGACAGCCGCTACGAGCAGTACTTC. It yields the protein CASSPGDSRYEQYF.

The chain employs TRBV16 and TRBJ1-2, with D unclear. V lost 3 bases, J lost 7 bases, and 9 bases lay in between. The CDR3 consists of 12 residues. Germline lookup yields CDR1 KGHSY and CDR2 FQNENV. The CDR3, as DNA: TGTGCCAGCAGCCATCCGCCGCCTGGCTACACCTTC. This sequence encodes CASSHPPPGYTF.

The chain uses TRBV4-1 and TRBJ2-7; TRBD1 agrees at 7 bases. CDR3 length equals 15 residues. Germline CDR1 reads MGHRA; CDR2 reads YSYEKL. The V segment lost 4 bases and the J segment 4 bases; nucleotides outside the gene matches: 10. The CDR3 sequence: CASSPRDSGLYEQYF. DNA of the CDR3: TGCGCCAGCAGCCCCCGGGACAGCGGACTGTACGAGCAGTACTTC.

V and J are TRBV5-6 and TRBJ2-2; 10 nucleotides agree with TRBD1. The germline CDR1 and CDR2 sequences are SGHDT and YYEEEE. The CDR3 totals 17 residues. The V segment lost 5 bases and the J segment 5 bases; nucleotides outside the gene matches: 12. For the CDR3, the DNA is TGTGCCAGCAGTGATCAAGCGGGACAGGGGAGTACCGGGGAGCTGTTTTTT. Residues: CASSDQAGQGSTGELFF.

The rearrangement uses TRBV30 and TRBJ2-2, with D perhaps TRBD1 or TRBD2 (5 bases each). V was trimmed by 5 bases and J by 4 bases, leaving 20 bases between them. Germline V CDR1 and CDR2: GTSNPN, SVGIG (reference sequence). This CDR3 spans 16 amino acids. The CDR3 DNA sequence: TGTGCCTGGTGGGGGTTGGGGGACCGAACCACCGGGGAGCTGTTTTTT. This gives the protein CAWWGLGDRTTGELFF.

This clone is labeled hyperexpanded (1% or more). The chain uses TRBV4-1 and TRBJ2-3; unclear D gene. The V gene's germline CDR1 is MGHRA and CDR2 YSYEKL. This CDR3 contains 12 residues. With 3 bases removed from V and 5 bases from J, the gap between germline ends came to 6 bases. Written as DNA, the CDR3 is TGCGCCAGCAGCCACATGGAAGATACGCAGTATTTT. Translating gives CASSHMEDTQYF.

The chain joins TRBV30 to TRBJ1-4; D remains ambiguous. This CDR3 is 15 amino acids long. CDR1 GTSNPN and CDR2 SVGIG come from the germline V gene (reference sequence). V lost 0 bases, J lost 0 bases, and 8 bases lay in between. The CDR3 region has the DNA TGTGCCTGGAGTGTACCCCCGGCAACTAATGAAAAACTGTTTTTT. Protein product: CAWSVPPATNEKLFF.